This TCR beta chain was recovered during a study of blood T cell repertoires in COVID-19. Background on the study: Material from acute and convalescent COVID-19 was sourced from the United States, Italy and Spain. Sources were T cells, B-cell-depleted T cells, or PBMCs; the material itself was cDNA or gDNA.

Enrolment of Seattle patients took place during active infection, and they were followed longitudinally. This CDR3 has 15 amino acids. Deletions cut 0 bases from V and 1 base from J, with 10 bases between. Germline V gives CDR1 SGDLS, CDR2 YYNGEE. As processed by the authors: Counts of nucleated cells, estimated from reference gene primer amplification, were obtained. Using immunoSEQ multiplex PCR, the repertoire was profiled, and TCRdb retains in-frame clones only, with some absent. V, J and clone size derive from that table, while D and trimming were established from the DNA sequence. There are roughly 140,000 clones in the sample; around 84% occur only once, and 8.3% lies in the top ten.

This TCR was sampled from a woman aged 55-70 years with COVID-19, enrolled during active disease. Material: peripheral blood. The V gene is TRBV9, the J gene TRBJ2-5; D remains unclear. For the CDR3, the DNA is TGTGCCAGCAGCGTAGGCGGTTATTTCCAAGAGACCCAGTACTTC. It codes for CASSVGGYFQETQYF.